These 20 T cell receptor beta chains were all obtained from the same sample, sequenced in a study of T-cell reconstitution after alpha-beta-depleted transplantation in children. The TCRbeta library was prepared with unique molecular identifiers. TCRdb passed the PCR reads through MiXCR, listing each CDR3 protein once. The data contain 640,000 or so distinct CDR3 sequences, around 16% of them singletons. Material: PBMCs from the stem cell graft donor, obtained from the stem cell graft. All receptors derive from a human donor who donated a stem cell graft to a child with acute myeloid leukemia.

Ten or more counts support this clonotype. The rearrangement joins TRBV20-1 to TRBJ1-5, with TRBD1 matching 9 bases. From germline, CDR1 is DFQATT and CDR2 SNEGSKA (reference sequence). The V gene end was trimmed by 0 bases and the J gene end by 7 bases; junction bases not matched to a gene: 7. This CDR3 comprises 15 residues. CDR3 sequence (DNA): TGCAGTGCTAGAGAGGGGACAGGGAAAGGGCAGCCCCAGCATTTT. Translating it yields CSAREGTGKGQPQHF.

This clonotype came up once. The V and J genes are TRBV4-2 and TRBJ2-5; 7 bases match TRBD1. The CDR3 is 17 amino acids. CDR1 is LGHNA and CDR2 is YNFKEQ in the germline V gene. The V and J ends lost 10 bases and 3 bases, in that order; junction bases with no gene match: 20. As DNA, the CDR3 is TGTGCCATGGGCCCTGGGGACAGAATTGATTTTGAAGAGACCCAGTACTTC. It yields the protein CAMGPGDRIDFEETQYF.

There are many counts of this clonotype. This sequence joins TRBV5-1 and TRBJ2-7, with 12 positions matching TRBD2. The CDR3 contains 14 residues. The V gene's germline CDR1 is SGHRS and CDR2 YFSETQ. Losses at the gene ends were 4 bases for V and 5 bases for J; bases not matched to a gene: 4. The CDR3 DNA follows: TGCGCCAGCAGCCCCGGACTAGCGGGGAACGAGCAGTACTTC. Translated: CASSPGLAGNEQYF.

The gene calls are TRBV24-1 and TRBJ2-5; D is unclear. CDR3 size: 12 residues. The germline V gene encodes CDR1 KGHDR and CDR2 SFDVKD. Trimming pared 3 bases from V and 4 bases from J, leaving 5 bases between. The CDR3 sequence: CATSDTRETQYF. The CDR3, as DNA: TGTGCCACCAGTGATACCAGAGAGACCCAGTACTTC.

This clonotype was seen a few times. The rearrangement joins TRBV4-2 to TRBJ2-1; tentatively, D is TRBD1 or TRBD2 (5 bases each). Germline-derived CDR1 and CDR2 are LGHNA and YNFKEQ. V lost 2 bases to trimming and J lost 8 bases, with 16 bases between them. The CDR3 loop spans 15 amino acids. The CDR3 is CASSQPLPEGHEQFF. The CDR3 DNA reads TGTGCCAGCAGCCAACCTCTCCCTGAGGGGCATGAGCAGTTCTTC.

This clonotype was seen only a few times. The chain joins TRBV6-5 to TRBJ1-4; D may be TRBD1 (6 bases). Germline CDR1 is MNHEY and CDR2 is SVGAGI. Trimming removed 0 bases from V and 5 bases from J, with 13 bases in between. The CDR3 loop spans 16 amino acids. Here the CDR3 reads CASSYSRQDLNEKLFF. The CDR3, as DNA: TGTGCCAGCAGTTACTCGAGACAGGACTTGAATGAAAAACTGTTTTTT.

This sequence joins TRBV2 and TRBJ2-1, with 9 positions matching TRBD2. The length of the CDR3 is 15 residues. The ends lost 4 bases at V and 5 bases at J; junction bases unmatched: 6. Germline lookup yields CDR1 SNHLY and CDR2 FYNNEI. The CDR3: CASSVRGGANNEQFF. The CDR3, as DNA: TGTGCCAGCAGTGTACGCGGGGGGGCGAACAATGAGCAGTTCTTC.

The chain recombines TRBV29-1 with TRBJ2-7, with D uncertain. The germline CDR1 and CDR2 sequences are SQVTM and ANQGSEA. V was shortened by 0 bases and J by 2 bases, with 8 bases between the two germline ends. The CDR3 spans 13 residues. The CDR3 bases are TGCAGCGTTGAAGATGAAAACCCCTACGAGCAGTACTTC. Translated, it gives CSVEDENPYEQYF.

The J gene is TRBJ1-1, the V gene TRBV20-1; unclear D gene. Per the germline V gene, CDR1 is DFQATT and CDR2 is SNEGSKA (reference sequence). This CDR3 is 13 amino acids long. V was pared by 6 bases and J by 0 bases, with 11 bases between. Written as DNA, the CDR3 is TGCAGTGCCATTACCCGAGTGAACACTGAAGCTTTCTTT. It yields the protein CSAITRVNTEAFF.

This clonotype was seen a few times. The V gene is TRBV7-8, the J gene TRBJ1-2, with D unclear. The ends were cut back, 5 bases at V and 6 bases at J, with 10 bases in the middle. This CDR3 has 12 amino acids. Germline CDR1 and CDR2: SGHVS and FQNEAQ. The CDR3 coding sequence is TGTGCCAGCAGCCTGTACAGCGATGGCTACACCTTC. This codes for CASSLYSDGYTF.

This clonotype was detected ten times or more. The chain employs TRBV20-1 and TRBJ2-1; D call uncertain. The germline V gene encodes CDR1 DFQATT and CDR2 SNEGSKA (reference sequence). V dropped 2 bases and J dropped 8 bases, with 10 bases sitting between them. The CDR3 consists of 12 residues. The CDR3 is CSARRRSHEQFF. CDR3 sequence (DNA): TGCAGTGCTAGACGGCGTAGCCATGAGCAGTTCTTC.

In this sample, this clonotype turned up many times. CDR3 amino acids: CASSPRGPSVSYEQYF. The DNA of the CDR3 is TGTGCCAGCAGCCCCCGGGGACCCTCCGTCTCCTACGAGCAGTACTTC. The chain recombines TRBV6-5 with TRBJ2-7, with D tentatively TRBD1 or TRBD2 (5 bases each). Between the trimmed V and J ends, which lost 6 bases and 0 bases, there was a span of 18 bases. The V gene's germline CDR1 is MNHEY and CDR2 SVGAGI. The CDR3 runs 16 residues.

This clonotype turned up a few times. The rearrangement uses TRBV5-4 and TRBJ1-1; D is uncertain. Looked up from germline, CDR1 is SGHNT and CDR2 is YYREEE (reference sequence). The CDR3 covers 12 residues. V was pared by 7 bases and J by 1 base, with 8 bases between. The CDR3 protein is CASGDKNTEAFF. The CDR3 bases are TGTGCCAGCGGCGACAAGAACACTGAAGCTTTCTTT. The full variable domain, completed using reference TRBV5-4 and TRBJ1-1, is ETGVTQSPTHLIKTRGQQVTLRCSSQSGHNTVSWYQQALGQGPQFIFQYYREEENGRGNFPPRFSGLQFPNYSSELNVNALELDDSALYLCASGDKNTEAFFGQGTRLTVV.

This clonotype was counted only a few times. The chain has TRBV5-1 and TRBJ2-2; 8 bases align to TRBD2. There are 14 residues in the CDR3. The germline V gene has CDR1 SGHRS and CDR2 YFSETQ. With V trimmed by 5 bases and J by 1 base, 1 base remained unmatched. CDR3 nucleotides: TGCGCCAGCAGACTAGCGGTGAACACCGGGGAGCTGTTTTTT. This encodes CASRLAVNTGELFF.

The chain carries TRBV5-1 and TRBJ2-7; D is possibly TRBD1 or TRBD2 (5 bases each). The V and J ends lost 1 base and 3 bases respectively, with 23 bases between them. From germline, CDR1 is SGHRS and CDR2 YFSETQ. The CDR3 consists of 18 residues. CDR3 region: CASSLSFVRDRDNYEQYF. As DNA, the CDR3 is TGCGCCAGCAGCTTGAGCTTTGTCCGGGACCGCGACAACTACGAGCAGTACTTC.

This clonotype came up many times. The chain carries TRBV6-5 and TRBJ2-3; no clear D. Germline-derived CDR1 and CDR2 are MNHEY and SVGAGI. V was shortened by 1 base and J by 1 base, with 6 bases between the two germline ends. The CDR3 spans 14 residues. CDR3 protein: CASSYLARTDTQYF. CDR3 in DNA: TGTGCCAGCAGTTACTTGGCCCGCACAGATACGCAGTATTTT.

In this sample, this clonotype turned up many times. The chain joins TRBV6-1 to TRBJ1-1; D is unresolved. The CDR3 covers 18 residues. Trimming cost V 4 bases and J 4 bases, with 25 bases left between them. Looked up from germline, CDR1 is MNHNS and CDR2 is SASEGT. CDR3 loop: CASSGRPGTVGFGTEAFF. CDR3 bases: TGTGCCAGCAGTGGACGACCGGGCACCGTCGGATTCGGCACTGAAGCTTTCTTT.

This clonotype was picked up many times. V and J are TRBV5-1 and TRBJ1-2, with D tentatively TRBD1 (5 bases). The CDR3 consists of 15 residues. Germline CDR1 is SGHRS and CDR2 is YFSETQ. V lost 0 bases, J lost 3 bases, and 12 bases lay in between. CDR3 amino acids: CASSLDLRDYYGYTF. The DNA for the CDR3 is TGCGCCAGCAGCTTGGACCTCCGGGACTACTATGGCTACACCTTC.

This clonotype occurred many times. This sequence joins TRBV6-5 and TRBJ1-2, with D perhaps TRBD1 (6 bases). V lost 6 bases to trimming and J lost 6 bases, with 14 bases between them. The CDR3 extends over 13 amino acids. From germline, CDR1 is MNHEY and CDR2 SVGAGI. The CDR3 DNA sequence: TGTGCCAGCAGCATCCCAGGGGAGGATGGCTACACCTTC. As protein: CASSIPGEDGYTF.

This clonotype has a count of ten or more. The CDR3 sequence: CASSSDRQAGNEQFF. CDR3 in DNA: TGCGCCAGCAGCTCTGATCGACAGGCGGGCAATGAGCAGTTCTTC. The chain links TRBV5-1 to TRBJ2-1, with TRBD1 as a possible D gene (6 bases). Germline-derived CDR1 and CDR2 are SGHRS and YFSETQ. This CDR3 spans 15 amino acids. Trimming cost V 3 bases and J 6 bases, with 16 bases left between them. Using reference TRBV5-1 and TRBJ2-1 for the parts outside the CDR3, the full variable domain is KAGVTQTPRYLIKTRGQQVTLSCSPISGHRSVSWYQQTPGQGLQFLFEYFSETQRNKGNFPGRFSGRQFSNSRSEMNVSTLELGDSALYLCASSSDRQAGNEQFFGPGTRLTVL.